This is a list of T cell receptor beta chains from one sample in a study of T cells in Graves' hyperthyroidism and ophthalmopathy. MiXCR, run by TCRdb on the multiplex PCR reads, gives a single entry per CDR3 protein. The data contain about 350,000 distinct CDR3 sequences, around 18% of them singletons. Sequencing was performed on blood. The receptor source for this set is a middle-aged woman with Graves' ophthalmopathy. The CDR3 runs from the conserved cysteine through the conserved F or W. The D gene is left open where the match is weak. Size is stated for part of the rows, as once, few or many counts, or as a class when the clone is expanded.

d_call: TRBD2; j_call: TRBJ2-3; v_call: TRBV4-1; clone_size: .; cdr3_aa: CASSHHIAGVADTQYF; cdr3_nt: TGCGCCAGCAGCCACCACATAGCGGGAGTCGCAGATACGCAGTATTTT
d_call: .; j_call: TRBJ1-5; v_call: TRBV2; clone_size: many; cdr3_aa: CASSGTDSNQPQHF; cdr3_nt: TGTGCCAGCAGTGGAACGGATAGCAATCAGCCCCAGCATTTT
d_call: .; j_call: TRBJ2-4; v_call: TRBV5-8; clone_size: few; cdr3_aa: CASSFESGVWAKNIQYF; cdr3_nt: TGTGCCAGCAGCTTTGAGTCCGGGGTTTGGGCCAAAAACATTCAGTACTTC
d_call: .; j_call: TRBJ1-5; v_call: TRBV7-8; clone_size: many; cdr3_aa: CASSLGARPQHF; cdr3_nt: TGTGCCAGCAGCTTAGGAGCTCGGCCCCAGCATTTT
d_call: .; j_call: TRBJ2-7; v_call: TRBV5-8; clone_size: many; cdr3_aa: CASSLGPSAYEQYF; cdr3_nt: TGTGCCAGCAGCTTGGGGCCCAGCGCCTACGAGCAGTACTTC
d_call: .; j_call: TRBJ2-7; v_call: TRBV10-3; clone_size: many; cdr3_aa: CAISEGQGFSYEQYF; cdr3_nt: TGTGCCATCAGTGAGGGGCAGGGGTTCTCCTACGAGCAGTACTTC
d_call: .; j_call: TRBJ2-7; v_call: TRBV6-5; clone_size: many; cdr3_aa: CASSSGTLRTYEQYF; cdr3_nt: TGTGCCAGCAGTTCCGGGACGTTAAGAACCTACGAGCAGTACTTC
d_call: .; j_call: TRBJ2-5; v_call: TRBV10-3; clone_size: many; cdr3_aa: CAITSGEETQYF; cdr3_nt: TGTGCCATCACTTCCGGGGAAGAGACCCAGTACTTC
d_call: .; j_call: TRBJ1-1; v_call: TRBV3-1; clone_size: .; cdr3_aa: CASSQDLGTNTEAFF; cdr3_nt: TGTGCCAGCAGCCAAGATTTAGGGACTAACACTGAAGCTTTCTTT
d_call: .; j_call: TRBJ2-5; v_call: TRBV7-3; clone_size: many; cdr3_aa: CASSLPPEETQYF; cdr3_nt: TGTGCCAGCAGCTTACCCCCCGAAGAGACCCAGTACTTC
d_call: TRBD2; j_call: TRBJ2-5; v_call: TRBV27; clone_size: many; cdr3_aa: CASSFYPRTSGKQETQYF; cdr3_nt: TGTGCCAGCAGTTTTTATCCCCGGACTAGCGGAAAACAAGAGACCCAGTACTTC
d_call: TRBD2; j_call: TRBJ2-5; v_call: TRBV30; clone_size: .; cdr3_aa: CAWRGRGRETQYF; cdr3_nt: TGTGCCTGGCGGGGGAGGGGACGGGAGACCCAGTACTTC
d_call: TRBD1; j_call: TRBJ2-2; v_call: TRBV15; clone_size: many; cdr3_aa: CATSRGDRARAGELFF; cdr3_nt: TGTGCCACCAGCAGAGGGGACAGGGCTAGAGCCGGGGAGCTGTTTTTT
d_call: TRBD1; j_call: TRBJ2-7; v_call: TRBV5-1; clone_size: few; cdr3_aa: CASSLADRGSDEQYF; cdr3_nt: TGCGCCAGCAGCTTGGCGGACAGGGGAAGCGACGAGCAGTACTTC
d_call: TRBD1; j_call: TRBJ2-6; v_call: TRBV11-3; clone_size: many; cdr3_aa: CASSFRRRGRPDGANVLTF; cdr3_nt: TGTGCCAGCAGCTTTCGAAGAAGGGGGCGCCCCGACGGGGCCAACGTCCTGACTTTC
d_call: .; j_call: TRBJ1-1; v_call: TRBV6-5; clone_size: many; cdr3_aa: CASSYGVSTEAFF; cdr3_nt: TGTGCCAGCAGTTACGGGGTCAGCACTGAAGCTTTCTTT
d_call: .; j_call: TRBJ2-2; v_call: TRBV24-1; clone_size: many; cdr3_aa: CATSETGAGELFF; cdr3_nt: TGTGCCACCAGTGAAACAGGTGCCGGGGAGCTGTTTTTT
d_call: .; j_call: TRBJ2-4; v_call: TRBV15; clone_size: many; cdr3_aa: CATSTGGNSIQYF; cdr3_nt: TGTGCCACCAGCACTGGGGGTAATAGCATTCAGTACTTC
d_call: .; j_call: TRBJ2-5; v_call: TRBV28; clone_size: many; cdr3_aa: CASSPPHFETQYF; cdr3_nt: TGTGCCAGCAGCCCCCCACACTTTGAGACCCAGTACTTC
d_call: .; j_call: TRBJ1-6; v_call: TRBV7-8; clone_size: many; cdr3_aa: CASSLGDTNSPLHF; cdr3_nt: TGTGCCAGCAGCTTAGGGGACACTAATTCACCCCTCCACTTT
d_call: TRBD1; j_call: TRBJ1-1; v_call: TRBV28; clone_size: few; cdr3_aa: CASRPLGQEGTEAFF; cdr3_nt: TGTGCCAGCAGGCCTCTCGGACAGGAGGGGACTGAAGCTTTCTTT
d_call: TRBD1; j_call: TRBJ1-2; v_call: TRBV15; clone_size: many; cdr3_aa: CATSRGQGVVSYTF; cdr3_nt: TGTGCCACCAGCAGAGGACAGGGGGTAGTGAGCTACACCTTC
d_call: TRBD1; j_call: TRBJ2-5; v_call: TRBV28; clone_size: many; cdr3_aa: CASSLTLGGAVETQYF; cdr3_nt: TGTGCCAGCAGTTTGACCCTAGGGGGCGCGGTAGAGACCCAGTACTTC
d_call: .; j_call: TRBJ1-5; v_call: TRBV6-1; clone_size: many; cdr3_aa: CASSEERQPQHF; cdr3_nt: TGTGCCAGCAGTGAAGAGCGTCAGCCCCAGCATTTT
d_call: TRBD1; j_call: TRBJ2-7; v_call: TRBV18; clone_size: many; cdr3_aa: CASSPGTAPDEQYF; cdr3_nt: TGTGCCAGCTCCCCCGGGACAGCCCCCGACGAGCAGTACTTC
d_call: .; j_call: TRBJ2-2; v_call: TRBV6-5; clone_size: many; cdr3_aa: CASSYRTRTGELFF; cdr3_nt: TGTGCCAGCAGTTACCGGACAAGAACCGGGGAGCTGTTTTTT
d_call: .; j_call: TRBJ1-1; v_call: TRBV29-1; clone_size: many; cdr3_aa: CSVKPGQNTEAFF; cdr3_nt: TGCAGCGTTAAACCGGGACAGAACACTGAAGCTTTCTTT
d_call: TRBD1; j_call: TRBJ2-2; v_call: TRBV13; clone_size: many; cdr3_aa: CASSLRAGGTGELFF; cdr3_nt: TGTGCCAGCAGCTTACGAGCAGGGGGCACCGGGGAGCTGTTTTTT
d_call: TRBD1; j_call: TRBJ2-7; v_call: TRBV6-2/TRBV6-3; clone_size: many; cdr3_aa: CASSPGTGKAYEQYF; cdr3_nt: TGTGCCAGCAGTCCCGGGACAGGAAAAGCCTACGAGCAGTACTTC
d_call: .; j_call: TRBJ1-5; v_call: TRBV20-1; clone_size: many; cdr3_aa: CSARGQNNQPQHF; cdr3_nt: TGCAGTGCTAGAGGGCAGAACAATCAGCCCCAGCATTTT
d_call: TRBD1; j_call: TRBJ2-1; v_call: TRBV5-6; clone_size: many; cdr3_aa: CASSPLATGARGEQFF; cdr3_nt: TGTGCCAGCAGCCCCCTAGCCACAGGGGCCCGGGGTGAGCAGTTCTTC
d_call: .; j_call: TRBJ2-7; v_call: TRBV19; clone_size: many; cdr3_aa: CASSIRRGPYEQYF; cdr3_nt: TGTGCCAGTAGTATCAGGCGGGGACCCTACGAGCAGTACTTC
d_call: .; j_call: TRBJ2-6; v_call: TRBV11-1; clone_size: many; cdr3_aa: CASSPKQGLLSSGANVLTF; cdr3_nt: TGTGCCAGCAGTCCTAAGCAGGGACTCCTGAGCTCTGGGGCCAACGTCCTGACTTTC
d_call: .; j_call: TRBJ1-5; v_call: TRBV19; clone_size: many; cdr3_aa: CASSITPTDQPQHF; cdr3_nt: TGTGCCAGTAGTATAACCCCAACAGATCAGCCCCAGCATTTT
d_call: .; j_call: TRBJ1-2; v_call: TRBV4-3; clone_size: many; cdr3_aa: CASSQAGALNGYTF; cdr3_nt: TGCGCCAGCAGCCAAGCAGGGGCGCTAAATGGCTACACCTTC
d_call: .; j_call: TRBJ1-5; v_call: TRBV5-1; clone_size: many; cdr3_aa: CASSLDEGGPGKPQHF; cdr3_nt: TGCGCCAGCAGCTTAGATGAAGGCGGACCGGGCAAGCCCCAGCATTTT
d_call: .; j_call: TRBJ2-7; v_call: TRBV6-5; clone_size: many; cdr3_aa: CASSYGEQESHEQYF; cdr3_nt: TGTGCCAGCAGTTACGGGGAGCAGGAAAGCCACGAGCAGTACTTC
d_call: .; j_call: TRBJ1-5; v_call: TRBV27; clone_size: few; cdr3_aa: CASKFGGMEPQRF; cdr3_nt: TGTGCCAGCAAATTCGGGGGCATGGAGCCCCAGCGTTTT
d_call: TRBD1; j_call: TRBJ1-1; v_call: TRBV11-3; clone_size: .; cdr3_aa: CASSLVGQALGWVTNTEAFF; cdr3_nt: TGTGCCAGCAGCTTAGTTGGACAGGCGTTGGGATGGGTGACGAACACTGAAGCTTTCTTT
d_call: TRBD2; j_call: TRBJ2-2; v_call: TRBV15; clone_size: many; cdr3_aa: CATSRDRGGGELFF; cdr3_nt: TGTGCCACCAGCAGAGATCGGGGGGGCGGGGAGCTGTTTTTT
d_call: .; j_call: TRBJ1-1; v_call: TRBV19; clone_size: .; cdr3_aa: CASSFRGDSPGTEAFF; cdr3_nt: TGTGCCAGTAGTTTCCGGGGCGACAGCCCTGGCACTGAAGCTTTCTTT
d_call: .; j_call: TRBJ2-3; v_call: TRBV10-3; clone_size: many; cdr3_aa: CAIAPKRVDTQYF; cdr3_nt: TGTGCCATCGCTCCCAAACGGGTAGATACGCAGTATTTT
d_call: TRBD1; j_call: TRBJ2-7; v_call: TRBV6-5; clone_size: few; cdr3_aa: CASSSLYKGASYEQYF; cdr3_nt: TGTGCCAGCAGTTCCCTTTATAAGGGGGCGTCCTACGAGCAGTACTTC
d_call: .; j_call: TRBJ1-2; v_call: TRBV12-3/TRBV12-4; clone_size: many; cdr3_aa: CASSSAGVVSRDYTF; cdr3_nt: TGTGCCAGCAGTTCCGCAGGGGTTGTGAGTAGGGACTACACCTTC
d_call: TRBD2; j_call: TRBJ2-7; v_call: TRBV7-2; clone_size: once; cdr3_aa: CASSPREGEYEQYF; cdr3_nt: TGTGCCAGCAGCCCCCGGGAGGGGGAGTACGAGCAGTACTTC
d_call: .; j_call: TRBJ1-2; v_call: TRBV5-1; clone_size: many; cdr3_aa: CASSLERGEHGYTF; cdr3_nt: TGCGCCAGCAGCTTGGAACGGGGAGAGCATGGCTACACCTTC
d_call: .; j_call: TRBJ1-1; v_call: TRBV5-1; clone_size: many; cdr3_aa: CASSSGLGQPKVFF; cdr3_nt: TGCGCCAGCAGCTCAGGTCTAGGACAACCGAAGGTTTTCTTT
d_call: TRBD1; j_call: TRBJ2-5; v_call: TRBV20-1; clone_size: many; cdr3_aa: CSASPRGRGETQYF; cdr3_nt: TGCAGTGCTAGCCCCAGGGGGCGAGGGGAGACCCAGTACTTC
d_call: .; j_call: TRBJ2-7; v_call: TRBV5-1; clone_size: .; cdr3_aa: CASGDNVPYEQYF; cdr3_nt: TGCGCCAGCGGAGATAACGTGCCCTACGAGCAGTACTTC
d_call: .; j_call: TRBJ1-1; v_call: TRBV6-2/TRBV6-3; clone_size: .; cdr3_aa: CASSYPLQGRSGDGEAFF; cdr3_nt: TGTGCCAGCAGTTACCCCCTGCAGGGAAGGTCGGGGGACGGCGAAGCTTTCTTT
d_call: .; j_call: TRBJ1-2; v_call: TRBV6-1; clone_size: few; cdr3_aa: CASSGTYGYTF; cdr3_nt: TGTGCCAGCAGCGGAACCTATGGCTACACCTTC
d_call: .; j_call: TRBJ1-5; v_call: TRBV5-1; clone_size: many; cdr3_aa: CASSLHGGGNQPQHF; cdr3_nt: TGCGCCAGCAGCTTGCATGGAGGAGGGAATCAGCCCCAGCATTTT
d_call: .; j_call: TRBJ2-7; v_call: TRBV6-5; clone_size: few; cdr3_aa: CASSYRDISYEQYF; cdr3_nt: TGTGCCAGCAGTTACCGGGACATTTCCTACGAGCAGTACTTC
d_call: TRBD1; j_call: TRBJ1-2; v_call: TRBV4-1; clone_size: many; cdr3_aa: CASSQLPGQGLDYGYTF; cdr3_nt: TGCGCCAGCAGCCAACTCCCGGGACAGGGATTGGATTATGGCTACACCTTC